Listed below are T cell receptor beta chains from one sample, sequenced in a study of identical twins. From the 5' RACE reads, TCRdb called clonotypes with MiXCR, one entry per CDR3 protein. The table records about 810,000 distinct CDR3 sequences, 9% to 15% of them present only once. The data were also submitted as part of a second study, on yellow fever vaccine responses in identical twins.

The source material was PBMCs. The receptors were sampled from a woman younger than 30 in good health. Each CDR3 is given with its conserved first and last residue. The D gene is left open where the match is weak. Size tells how often a clone was seen (once, few, many) or the class of an expanded clone, and some rows leave it out.

clone_size	v_call	d_call	j_call	cdr3_aa	cdr3_nt
NA	TRBV5-1	TRBD1	TRBJ2-7	CASSGQGGTYEQYF	TGCGCCAGCAGCGGACAGGGGGGGACCTACGAGCAGTACTTC
NA	TRBV27	TRBD2	TRBJ2-5	CASSQTSGGAGKTQYF	TGTGCCAGCAGTCAGACTAGCGGGGGGGCGGGGAAGACCCAGTACTTC
NA	TRBV5-1	TRBD1	TRBJ2-7	CASSNTVGTGSYEQYF	TGCGCCAGCAGCAACACGGTTGGGACAGGCTCCTACGAGCAGTACTTC
NA	TRBV29-1	NA	TRBJ2-5	CSFGGGGETQYF	TGCAGCTTCGGGGGAGGAGGTGAGACCCAGTACTTC
NA	TRBV6-1	TRBD2	TRBJ2-7	CASSLRSRGYEQYF	TGTGCCAGCAGCCTCAGGTCGCGGGGGTACGAGCAGTACTTC
NA	TRBV29-1	TRBD2	TRBJ2-5	CSLRGSGGQETQYF	TGCTCCCTCCGGGGTAGCGGGGGGCAAGAGACCCAGTACTTC
NA	TRBV5-1	NA	TRBJ2-6	CASSLGALSSGANVLTF	TGCGCCAGCAGCTTGGGGGCCCTAAGCTCTGGGGCCAACGTCCTGACTTTC
NA	TRBV7-6	NA	TRBJ1-4	CASSLGIATNEKLFF	TGTGCCAGCAGCCTGGGTATAGCAACTAATGAAAAACTGTTTTTT
NA	TRBV11-2	TRBD1	TRBJ2-6	CASKYTSDRAGANVLTF	TGTGCCAGCAAATACACCTCGGACAGGGCTGGGGCCAACGTCCTGACTTTC
few	TRBV2	NA	TRBJ1-1	CASTTGGVNTEAFF	TGTGCCAGCACTACCGGAGGGGTGAACACTGAAGCTTTCTTT
few	TRBV20-1	NA	TRBJ2-3	CSANQGSTDTQYF	TGCAGTGCTAACCAAGGAAGCACAGATACGCAGTATTTT
NA	TRBV7-9	NA	TRBJ2-3	CASTATGTSTDTQYF	TGTGCCAGCACCGCGACAGGAACTAGCACAGATACGCAGTATTTT
NA	TRBV4-1	TRBD2	TRBJ2-2	CASSHPPLGGGPNTGELFF	TGCGCCAGCAGCCATCCACCGTTGGGCGGGGGACCGAACACCGGGGAGCTGTTTTTT
NA	TRBV20-1	NA	TRBJ1-1	CSARDSRADTEAFF	TGCAGTGCTAGAGATTCCAGGGCGGACACTGAAGCTTTCTTT
NA	TRBV11-2	NA	TRBJ2-5	CASSRALEVVRETQYF	TGTGCCAGCAGCCGGGCACTTGAGGTGGTCCGGGAGACCCAGTACTTC
many	TRBV20-1	TRBD1	TRBJ2-3	CSARQGAKDTQYF	TGCAGTGCTAGACAGGGGGCGAAGGATACGCAGTATTTT
NA	TRBV2	NA	TRBJ1-2	CASSVQGKNGYTF	TGTGCCAGCAGTGTTCAGGGGAAGAATGGCTACACCTTC
many	TRBV9	TRBD2	TRBJ2-3	CASSVTTSGTTDTQYF	TGTGCCAGCAGCGTAACAACTAGCGGGACGACAGATACGCAGTATTTT
many	TRBV5-1	NA	TRBJ2-1	CASSLMAAASYNEQFF	TGCGCCAGCAGCTTGATGGCGGCTGCCTCCTACAATGAGCAGTTCTTC
few	TRBV29-1	NA	TRBJ1-4	CSVGGQLNEKLFF	TGCAGCGTTGGTGGACAGCTTAATGAAAAACTGTTTTTT
few	TRBV12-3/TRBV12-4	NA	TRBJ2-1	CASRLASHNEQFF	TGTGCCAGCCGTTTAGCCAGTCACAATGAGCAGTTCTTC
NA	TRBV29-1	TRBD1	TRBJ2-7	CSVDLTGGYEQYF	TGCAGCGTTGACCTGACAGGGGGCTACGAGCAGTACTTC
few	TRBV25-1	NA	TRBJ2-2	CASSENLNTGELFF	TGTGCCAGCAGTGAAAACTTAAACACCGGGGAGCTGTTTTTT
NA	TRBV4-2	NA	TRBJ2-3	CASSQDALAVDTQYF	TGTGCCAGCAGCCAAGATGCGCTAGCCGTAGATACGCAGTATTTT
few	TRBV27	TRBD2	TRBJ2-1	CASSLSASGVDNEQFF	TGTGCCAGCAGTTTATCCGCTAGCGGGGTAGACAATGAGCAGTTCTTC
NA	TRBV19	NA	TRBJ2-7	CASTPYPGESYEQYF	TGTGCCAGTACCCCATACCCTGGGGAATCCTACGAGCAGTACTTC
many	TRBV12-3/TRBV12-4	NA	TRBJ1-2	CASSFGGGGGYTF	TGTGCCAGCAGTTTCGGAGGGGGGGGAGGCTACACCTTC
NA	TRBV4-1	TRBD1	TRBJ2-5	CASSQPPDREFPETQYF	TGCGCCAGCAGCCAACCCCCGGACAGGGAATTTCCGGAGACCCAGTACTTC
NA	TRBV12-3/TRBV12-4	TRBD2	TRBJ2-7	CASSLMGEGYNEQYF	TGTGCCAGCAGTTTAATGGGGGAGGGCTACAATGAGCAGTACTTC
NA	TRBV6-2/TRBV6-3	NA	TRBJ2-3	CASNPGLPWADTQYF	TGTGCCAGCAACCCGGGACTCCCGTGGGCAGATACGCAGTATTTT
NA	TRBV12-3/TRBV12-4	NA	TRBJ1-3	CACRGERGAGNTIYF	TGTGCCTGCCGCGGGGAGAGGGGCGCTGGAAACACCATATATTTT
NA	TRBV19	NA	TRBJ1-1	CASSIGAEAFF	TGTGCCAGTAGTATCGGCGCTGAAGCTTTCTTT
NA	TRBV7-8	TRBD2	TRBJ2-3	CASGRGGLAALRDTQYF	TGTGCCAGCGGTCGCGGCGGGCTAGCGGCTTTAAGAGATACGCAGTATTTT
few	TRBV25-1	TRBD1	TRBJ2-2	CASSAPDRDTGELFF	TGTGCCAGCAGTGCGCCCGACAGGGACACCGGGGAGCTGTTTTTT
NA	TRBV5-1	NA	TRBJ2-1	CASSPDDILGNEQFF	TGCGCCAGCAGCCCTGACGATATTTTGGGCAATGAGCAGTTCTTC
few	TRBV28	NA	TRBJ2-6	CASRNRAGSGANVLTF	TGTGCCAGCAGAAACAGGGCAGGGTCTGGGGCCAACGTCCTGACTTTC
few	TRBV6-5	NA	TRBJ1-5	CASSYSSMTEQHF	TGTGCCAGCAGTTACTCGAGCATGACAGAACAGCATTTT